The clone carrying this TCR beta chain was detected only a few times. The antigen is undetermined. The data originate from a study of beta chain features in type 1 diabetes. Sequencing targeted expressed TCRB transcripts, as all isolated RNA had been reverse transcribed. The method was immunoSEQ multiplex PCR; TCRdb's version includes in-frame clones alone and lacks a portion of them. The table records roughly 150,000 clones, around 7.9% of them present only once. Study-wide findings and caveats: These data did not resolve whether HLA type affects TCRB rearrangement. VDJ junctions in type 1 diabetes patients carried more deletions and fewer insertions. All four CD4+ subsets of Type 1 diabetes patients contained TCRB CDR3s that were moderately but significantly shorter.

The CDR3 length is 16 residues. V was shortened by 1 base and J by 0 bases, with 9 bases between the two germline ends. CDR1 and CDR2 from the germline V gene are SGHTA and FQGNSA. The receptor was isolated from a man aged 18 to 29 with type 1 diabetes. The sequenced material came from central memory CD4+ T cells from blood. V and J are TRBV7-2 and TRBJ1-4; D is uncertain. The DNA of the CDR3 is TGTGCCAGCAGCTTAGGTCCTATGGCAACTAATGAAAAACTGTTTTTT. It translates to CASSLGPMATNEKLFF.